Each of the 3 T cell receptor beta chains below was sequenced from the same sample in a study of blood T cell repertoires in COVID-19. Measured with immunoSEQ multiplex PCR; TCRdb has only the in-frame clones, and not every one. The sample yields 80,000 to 100,000 clones, less than 85% seen once. Material: peripheral blood. The receptors were sampled from a man between 70 and 80 years old with COVID-19, enrolled during active disease.

The chain has TRBV10-2 and TRBJ2-1; D is uncertain. Trimming took off 5 bases at V and 9 bases at J, with 8 bases between the two ends. There are 11 residues in the CDR3. Germline V CDR1 and CDR2: WSHSY, SAAADI. In DNA, the CDR3 is TGCGCCAGCAGTCCCATCCCTGAGCAGTTCTTC. Protein sequence: CASSPIPEQFF.

This rearrangement joins TRBV2 to TRBJ2-3, with 9 bases aligning to TRBD2. The CDR3 consists of 17 residues. Germline assignment: CDR1 SNHLY and CDR2 FYNNEI. The ends lost 1 base at V and 5 bases at J; junction bases unmatched: 10. CDR3 sequence (DNA): TGTGCCAGCAGTGAAGTTTCTGGCGGGAGGGGCGAAGATACGCAGTATTTT. This gives the protein CASSEVSGGRGEDTQYF. The full variable domain, with the rest looked up from reference TRBV2 and TRBJ2-3, is EPEVTQTPSHQVTQMGQEVILRCVPISNHLYFYWYRQILGQKVEFLVSFYNNEISEKSEIFDDQFSVERPDGSNFTLKIRSTKLEDSAMYFCASSEVSGGRGEDTQYFGPGTRLTVL.

This clone was picked up one time. This chain joins TRBV9 and TRBJ2-7, with 8 bases that match TRBD1. V was pared by 7 bases and J by 6 bases, with 6 bases of the junction left unmatched. Germline V lookup: CDR1 SGDLS, CDR2 YYNGEE. This CDR3 has 12 residues. The CDR3 region is CASGSGQGEQYF. The CDR3 nucleotides are TGTGCCAGCGGATCCGGACAGGGCGAGCAGTACTTC.